This is a list of T cell receptor beta chains from one sample in a study of CD8 T cells in Susac syndrome. Via MiXCR, TCRdb re-called the immunoSEQ multiplex PCR reads, giving one row per CDR3 protein. The data hold over 120,000 distinct CDR3 sequences, with 94% observed a single time. The sample was CD4+ T cells from PBMCs. The origin of the receptors is a human donor in good health. Both conserved end residues are part of each CDR3. The order of the fields is clone size, J gene, D gene, V gene, CDR3 DNA, CDR3 protein. D genes are given only for firm matches. Some rows have no size entry. The others give once, few or many, or a class for an expanded clone.

clone_size: NA; j_call: TRBJ1-5; d_call: TRBD1; v_call: TRBV5-4; cdr3_nt: TGTGCCAGCAGCTCAGGGGGGATCAATCAGCCCCAGCATTTT; cdr3_aa: CASSSGGINQPQHF
clone_size: NA; j_call: TRBJ2-1; d_call: NA; v_call: TRBV27; cdr3_nt: TGTGCCAGCAGTTTGGGCGGGGTAGGTAGATCAGATGAGCAGTTCTTC; cdr3_aa: CASSLGGVGRSDEQFF
clone_size: once; j_call: TRBJ2-3; d_call: NA; v_call: TRBV12-3/TRBV12-4; cdr3_nt: TGTGCCAGCAGTGCGACGGTTACGCAGTATTTT; cdr3_aa: CASSATVTQYF
clone_size: NA; j_call: TRBJ1-2; d_call: NA; v_call: TRBV30; cdr3_nt: TGTGCCTGGAGCGTGCCCGGGAGAAACTATGGCTACACCTTC; cdr3_aa: CAWSVPGRNYGYTF
clone_size: NA; j_call: TRBJ2-1; d_call: TRBD2; v_call: TRBV15; cdr3_nt: TGTGCCACCAGTAGCGGGAGGAACAATGAGCAGTTCTTC; cdr3_aa: CATSSGRNNEQFF
clone_size: once; j_call: TRBJ1-1; d_call: NA; v_call: TRBV3-1; cdr3_nt: TGTGCCAGCAGCCAAGTGATCGCAGGGAGTGGGGGAGCTTTCTTT; cdr3_aa: CASSQVIAGSGGAFF
clone_size: NA; j_call: TRBJ2-3; d_call: NA; v_call: TRBV6-5; cdr3_nt: TGTGCCAGCCTGGGACGCAGCACAGATACGCAGTATTTT; cdr3_aa: CASLGRSTDTQYF
clone_size: NA; j_call: TRBJ2-2; d_call: TRBD2; v_call: TRBV5-4; cdr3_nt: TGTGCCAGCAGCTCACCGGGACTAGCGAACACCGGGGAGCTGTTTTTT; cdr3_aa: CASSSPGLANTGELFF
clone_size: NA; j_call: TRBJ2-5; d_call: NA; v_call: TRBV7-9; cdr3_nt: TGTGCCAGCAGCTTCCCCCTAGAGACCCAGTACTTC; cdr3_aa: CASSFPLETQYF
clone_size: once; j_call: TRBJ2-7; d_call: TRBD1; v_call: TRBV10-3; cdr3_nt: TGTGCCATCAGTACCGGACAGGGGGGGTCATACGAGCAGTACTTC; cdr3_aa: CAISTGQGGSYEQYF
clone_size: few; j_call: TRBJ2-7; d_call: TRBD1; v_call: TRBV28; cdr3_nt: TGTGCCAGCAGTTTATTTGACAGGGCCGTCTACGAGCAGTACTTC; cdr3_aa: CASSLFDRAVYEQYF
clone_size: NA; j_call: TRBJ2-1; d_call: TRBD2; v_call: TRBV15; cdr3_nt: TGTGCCACCAGCAGAGATGTAATAGCGGGGACCTATTACAATGAGCAGTTCTTC; cdr3_aa: CATSRDVIAGTYYNEQFF
clone_size: NA; j_call: TRBJ2-7; d_call: NA; v_call: TRBV27; cdr3_nt: TGTGCCAGCAGTCCAGACCTTTTGGGACAATACGAGCAGTACTTC; cdr3_aa: CASSPDLLGQYEQYF
clone_size: NA; j_call: TRBJ1-5; d_call: NA; v_call: TRBV28; cdr3_nt: TGTGCCAGCACTAGCAGTCAATCCAGCAATCAGCCCCAGCATTTT; cdr3_aa: CASTSSQSSNQPQHF
clone_size: NA; j_call: TRBJ2-7; d_call: NA; v_call: TRBV2; cdr3_nt: TGTGCCAGCAAGGGGGGGTGGTACGAGCAGTACTTC; cdr3_aa: CASKGGWYEQYF
clone_size: NA; j_call: TRBJ1-2; d_call: NA; v_call: TRBV7-9; cdr3_nt: TGTGCCAGCAGCTTTCAAGGAGAGGGCTATGGCTACACCTTC; cdr3_aa: CASSFQGEGYGYTF
clone_size: NA; j_call: TRBJ2-3; d_call: NA; v_call: TRBV2; cdr3_nt: TGTGCCAGCAGCCGCGGCTCTCAAAATGTCCCAGATACGCAGTATTTT; cdr3_aa: CASSRGSQNVPDTQYF
clone_size: once; j_call: TRBJ1-1; d_call: NA; v_call: TRBV5-4; cdr3_nt: TGTGCCAGCAGCGTGGACCCTGGGACTGAAGCTTTCTTT; cdr3_aa: CASSVDPGTEAFF
clone_size: NA; j_call: TRBJ1-2; d_call: TRBD1; v_call: TRBV29-1; cdr3_nt: TGCAGCGTTGAAGACCCAGGGACAGGGGCGACTGGAACATATGGCTACACCTTC; cdr3_aa: CSVEDPGTGATGTYGYTF
clone_size: NA; j_call: TRBJ1-5; d_call: TRBD1; v_call: TRBV19; cdr3_nt: TGTGCCAGTACGAATCAGGGGGCTGGTCAGCCCCAGCATTTT; cdr3_aa: CASTNQGAGQPQHF
clone_size: NA; j_call: TRBJ2-3; d_call: NA; v_call: TRBV2; cdr3_nt: TGTGCCAGCAGTGGGCAGGGTGGCACAGATACGCAGTATTTT; cdr3_aa: CASSGQGGTDTQYF
clone_size: NA; j_call: TRBJ2-7; d_call: TRBD1; v_call: TRBV27; cdr3_nt: TGTGCCAGCAGTACGGGGACAGGTTACGAGCAGTACTTC; cdr3_aa: CASSTGTGYEQYF
clone_size: few; j_call: TRBJ1-1; d_call: NA; v_call: TRBV18; cdr3_nt: TGTGCCAGCTCCCCAAAATCCAACACTGAAGCTTTCTTT; cdr3_aa: CASSPKSNTEAFF
clone_size: NA; j_call: TRBJ2-5; d_call: TRBD2; v_call: TRBV20-1; cdr3_nt: TGCAGTGCTAAGCTGGGACTAGCGGGAGGGCCTGGGGAGACCCAGTACTTC; cdr3_aa: CSAKLGLAGGPGETQYF
clone_size: NA; j_call: TRBJ1-1; d_call: NA; v_call: TRBV10-3; cdr3_nt: TGTGCCATCAGTGCACCCGGTTCTGAAGCTTTCTTT; cdr3_aa: CAISAPGSEAFF
clone_size: NA; j_call: TRBJ2-1; d_call: NA; v_call: TRBV12-3/TRBV12-4; cdr3_nt: TGTGCCAGCAGTTTTCAAAGGACAGCCCTCTCCTACAATGAGCAGTTCTTC; cdr3_aa: CASSFQRTALSYNEQFF
clone_size: NA; j_call: TRBJ2-3; d_call: TRBD2; v_call: TRBV5-1; cdr3_nt: TGCGCCAGCAGCCCACCGCAAGGCGGGAGCTCGGATACGCAGTATTTT; cdr3_aa: CASSPPQGGSSDTQYF
clone_size: NA; j_call: TRBJ1-4; d_call: NA; v_call: TRBV12-3/TRBV12-4; cdr3_nt: TGTGCCAGCAGTCCCCCCCACGGGAGCGGGGGTGAAAAACTGTTTTTT; cdr3_aa: CASSPPHGSGGEKLFF